This T cell receptor (beta chain) was obtained from a study of graft-versus-host responses after intestinal transplantation. As for the study in general: All recipients were transplanted with multivisceral, liver-intestinal, or isolated intestinal grafts. Anti-thymocyte globulin served as induction for all recipients, who then took tacrolimus and steroids for about 3 years.

Worth noting for this clone: Its antigen is currently unknown.

Study-wide findings and caveats: Recipient marrow held GvH clones, some first seen in ileum or blood. Graft-donor T cell macrochimerism coincided with high graft-versus-host to host-versus-graft clonal ratios in allografts.

CDR3 length: 16 residues. Germline assignment: CDR1 LNHDA and CDR2 SQIVND (reference sequence). V gave up 4 bases and J gave up 5 bases, with 18 bases separating them. Assay: immunoSEQ multiplex PCR; the TCRdb copy retains only in-frame clones and omits some. The table lists about 120,000 clones, approximately 90% of them singletons. The TCR sequence derives from a human donor who received an intestinal transplant. The rearrangement links TRBV19 to TRBJ2-1, with TRBD2 as a possible D gene (5 bases). The starting material was unstimulated CD4+ T cells sorted from spleen or lymph node cells, obtained before intestinal transplant. CDR3 loop: CASSTQSLARNNEQFF. The CDR3 DNA is TGTGCCAGTAGTACTCAAAGCTTAGCGCGTAACAATGAGCAGTTCTTC.